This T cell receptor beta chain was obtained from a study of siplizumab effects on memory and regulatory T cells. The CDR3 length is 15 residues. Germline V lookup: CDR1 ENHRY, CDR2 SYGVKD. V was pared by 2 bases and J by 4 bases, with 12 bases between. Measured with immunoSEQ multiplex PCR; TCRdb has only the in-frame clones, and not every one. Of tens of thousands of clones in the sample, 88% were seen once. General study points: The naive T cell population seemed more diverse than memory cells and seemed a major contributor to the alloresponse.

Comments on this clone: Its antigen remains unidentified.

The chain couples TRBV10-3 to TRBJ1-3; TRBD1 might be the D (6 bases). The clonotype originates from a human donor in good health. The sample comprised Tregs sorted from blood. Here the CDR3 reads CAISEGQSTGNTIYF. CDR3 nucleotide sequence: TGTGCCATCAGTGAGGGACAGTCCACGGGAAACACCATATATTTT.